This TCR beta chain was identified in a study of naive and memory T cell subsets. About this clonotype itself: Its antigen is as yet unknown.

Sequential positive selection took CD4 T cells first, then CD8 T cells. Study-level results: Naive repertoires, especially CD8, held a few larger clonotypes, possibly memory cells re-expressing CD45RA. Over 85% of naive TCR sequences appeared only once, unlike memory subsets.

The beta constant-region primer was an equimolar mix of two oligonucleotides covering TRBC1 and TRBC2. Nested alpha and beta constant-region primers with the SP2 primer drove four PCR rounds on ligated cDNA. TCRdb re-called the UMI-ligation and nested PCR reads through MiXCR, storing one row per CDR3 protein. The table includes 85,000 to 130,000 distinct CDR3 sequences, about 14% detected once. Trimming stripped 0 bases from V and 8 bases from J, with 12 bases between. The CDR3 spans 14 residues. Germline loops: CDR1 SGDLS, CDR2 YYNGEE. This TCR derives from a human donor in good health. This sequence joins TRBV9 and TRBJ2-4; D remains unclear. Sequenced input: naive CD8+ T cells from blood. The CDR3 protein is CASSVAVGSDIQYF. The CDR3, as DNA: TGTGCCAGCAGCGTAGCCGTGGGATCGGACATTCAGTACTTC.